A single sample is the source of the 16 T cell receptor beta chains below, sequenced in a study of cytomegalovirus exposure and HLA in healthy donors listed by TCRdb under 2017. The library was generated by the immunoSEQ multiplex PCR assay. For the multiplex PCR, a mixture combining 60 forward primers for TCR Vbeta segments and 13 reverse primers for TCR Jbeta segments was used. The source is immuneACCESS, and TCRdb retained only in-frame sequences with V and J called. Part of the clones is not carried over; for the studies checked, unresolved V genes explain less than half of this, and the remainder is unexplained. In all, the sample holds 180,000 or so clones, and about 77% of those were seen once. The biggest ten clones account for 2% to 2.5% of the sample. Sequenced: PBMCs. The receptors stem from a woman younger than 45 in good health and CMV-seropositive.

The V and J genes are TRBV7-8 and TRBJ2-5; 14 nucleotides match TRBD2. Germline CDR1 SGHVS, CDR2 FQNEAQ. The CDR3 extends over 16 amino acids. V was clipped by 8 bases and J by 4 bases; unmatched bases: 9. As DNA, the CDR3 is TGTGCCAGCGGCCGACTAGCGGGGGGGCCAGGAGAGACCCAGTACTTC. Amino acids: CASGRLAGGPGETQYF.

The V call is TRBV4-2, the J call TRBJ2-2; 9 positions match TRBD2. V gave up 0 bases and J gave up 0 bases; unmatched junction bases: 8. This CDR3 is 19 amino acids long. Germline V CDR1 and CDR2: LGHNA, YNFKEQ. The CDR3 region has the DNA TGTGCCAGCAGCCAAGATCGCCTAGCGGGGAGGCCGAACACCGGGGAGCTGTTTTTT. Translated: CASSQDRLAGRPNTGELFF.

This clone was counted between two and nine times. The chain recombines TRBV19 with TRBJ2-5, with TRBD2 as a possible D gene (5 bases). This CDR3 spans 14 amino acids. Germline lookup yields CDR1 LNHDA and CDR2 SQIVND (reference sequence). V lost 4 bases to trimming and J lost 5 bases, with 14 bases between them. CDR3 DNA sequence: TGTGCCAGTAGTAACGGCGGGCCTGAGGAGACCCAGTACTTC. It encodes CASSNGGPEETQYF.

This rearrangement joins TRBV15 to TRBJ1-4, with 8 bases lining up with TRBD1. Germline V gives CDR1 LNHNV, CDR2 YYDKDF (reference sequence). This CDR3 comprises 15 residues. The V and J ends lost 2 bases and 6 bases, in that order; junction bases with no gene match: 5. The CDR3 spells CATSRPTGDDEKLFF. The CDR3 DNA is TGTGCCACCAGCAGACCGACAGGGGACGATGAAAAACTGTTTTTT. Full variable domain (rest looked up from reference TRBV15 and TRBJ1-4): DAMVIQNPRYQVTQFGKPVTLSCSQTLNHNVMYWYQQKSSQAPKLLFHYYDKDFNNEADTPDNFQSRRPNTSFCFLDIRSPGLGDTAMYLCATSRPTGDDEKLFFGSGTQLSVL.

This chain joins TRBV29-1 and TRBJ2-3, with D possibly TRBD1 on 6 matching bases. Per germline, CDR1 SQVTM and CDR2 ANQGSEA. Trimming stripped 7 bases from V and 4 bases from J, with 18 bases between. The CDR3 loop spans 14 amino acids. The CDR3 bases are TGCAGCGAATCAAGGGGGTCCGGGGCAGATACGCAGTATTTT. Protein sequence: CSESRGSGADTQYF.

Only one count was recorded for this clone. The V gene is TRBV5-1, the J gene TRBJ2-3, with a tentative D call TRBD2 (5 bases). Germline-derived CDR1 and CDR2 are SGHRS and YFSETQ. V lost 0 bases, J lost 0 bases, and 5 bases lay in between. The CDR3 is made up of 14 amino acids. As DNA, the CDR3 is TGCGCCAGCAGCTTGGGGACTAGCACAGATACGCAGTATTTT. Translated, it gives CASSLGTSTDTQYF.

The chain combines TRBV10-3 with TRBJ2-7, with D possibly matching TRBD1 (6 bases). Deletions cut 8 bases from V and 0 bases from J, with 32 bases between. Germline CDR1 and CDR2: ENHRY and SYGVKD. This CDR3 spans 20 amino acids. The CDR3 DNA is TGTGCCATCTTTCCCCCCGTGGCAACGGTAAACCGGGACACCTCCTACGAGCAGTACTTC. This gives the protein CAIFPPVATVNRDTSYEQYF.

This chain connects TRBV4-1 to TRBJ2-6; D might be TRBD2 (5 bases). Germline V CDR1 and CDR2: MGHRA, YSYEKL. The CDR3 loop spans 14 amino acids. Trimming stripped 1 base from V and 4 bases from J, with 5 bases between. The CDR3 DNA is TGCGCCAGCAGCCAAGTAGCGGGGGCCAACGTCCTGACTTTC. Its translation is CASSQVAGANVLTF.

This clone was seen a single time. The chain combines TRBV11-3 with TRBJ1-1; TRBD1 is a possible D gene (5 bases). With 1 base removed from V and 3 bases from J, the gap between germline ends came to 12 bases. The CDR3 spans 15 residues. Germline V gene lookup returns CDR1 SGHNT and CDR2 YENEEA. The CDR3 reads CASSLGSWGDTEAFF. DNA for the CDR3: TGTGCCAGCAGCTTAGGGTCCTGGGGGGACACTGAAGCTTTCTTT.

The J gene is TRBJ1-2, the V gene TRBV5-6; D perhaps matches TRBD1 (6 bases). The length of the CDR3 is 14 residues. Germline CDR1 SGHDT, CDR2 YYEEEE. V lost 5 bases, J lost 2 bases, and 13 bases lay in between. The CDR3 region has the DNA TGTGCCAGCAGACCCAGGACAGAGAACTATGGCTACACCTTC. Translation: CASRPRTENYGYTF.

This chain links TRBV27 with TRBJ2-7, with D possibly being TRBD1 (6 bases). The ends were cut back, 2 bases at V and 3 bases at J, with 14 bases in the middle. The CDR3 sequence is 15 residues long. CDR1 MNHEY and CDR2 SMNVEV come from the germline V gene (reference sequence). CDR3 sequence reads: CASSLQQGEIYEQYF. The CDR3 DNA reads TGTGCCAGCAGTTTACAACAGGGAGAAATCTACGAGCAGTACTTC.

The DNA for the CDR3 is TGTGCCAGCAGTGGTCATGACGGACAGACTTCTAACTATGGCTACACCTTC. Translating it yields CASSGHDGQTSNYGYTF. The chain has TRBV28 and TRBJ1-2, with TRBD1 as a possible D gene (6 bases). V was shortened by 5 bases and J by 0 bases, with 19 bases between the two germline ends. Germline values: CDR1 MDHEN, CDR2 SYDVKM. This CDR3 is built from 17 residues.

This sequence joins TRBV6-5 and TRBJ2-5, with 8 bases matching TRBD1. The J call may be incorrect, as the DNA end agrees better with TRBJ2-7. Per the germline V gene, CDR1 is MNHEY and CDR2 is SVGAGI. CDR3 length: 12 amino acids. CDR3 region: CASTTGDYEQYF. The CDR3 DNA reads as TGTGCCAGCACGACAGGGGACTACGAGCAGTACTTC.

This chain connects TRBV5-1 to TRBJ2-1; D is ambiguous. CDR3 length equals 15 residues. The V gene's germline CDR1 is SGHRS and CDR2 YFSETQ. Deletions cut 2 bases from V and 7 bases from J, with 16 bases between. The CDR3 DNA follows: TGCGCCAGCAGCTTACTCGGTATTTTCAGGAATGAGCAGTTCTTC. Translation gives CASSLLGIFRNEQFF.

This chain connects TRBV18 to TRBJ1-5; TRBD1 agrees at 9 bases. Germline V gene data show CDR1 as KGHSH and CDR2 as LQKENI. This CDR3 region has 15 residues. Trimming took 5 bases from V and 7 from J; bases not matched to a gene: 9. The CDR3 region is CASSGGQGSIQPQHF. The CDR3 DNA reads TGTGCCAGCTCAGGGGGACAGGGAAGTATACAGCCCCAGCATTTT.

This chain joins TRBV7-2 and TRBJ2-1; TRBD1 agrees at 8 bases. The CDR3 sequence is 14 residues long. Germline V gene lookup returns CDR1 SGHTA and CDR2 FQGNSA. V was clipped by 2 bases and J by 5 bases; unmatched bases: 2. In DNA, the CDR3 is TGTGCCAGCAGCTTAAGACAGGGGAACAATGAGCAGTTCTTC. This sequence encodes CASSLRQGNNEQFF. The entire variable domain, with the rest obtained from reference TRBV7-2 and TRBJ2-1, is as follows: GAGVSQSPSNKVTEKGKDVELRCDPISGHTALYWYRQSLGQGLEFLIYFQGNSAPDKSGLPSDRFSAERTGGSVSTLTIQRTQQEDSAVYLCASSLRQGNNEQFFGPGTRLTVL.